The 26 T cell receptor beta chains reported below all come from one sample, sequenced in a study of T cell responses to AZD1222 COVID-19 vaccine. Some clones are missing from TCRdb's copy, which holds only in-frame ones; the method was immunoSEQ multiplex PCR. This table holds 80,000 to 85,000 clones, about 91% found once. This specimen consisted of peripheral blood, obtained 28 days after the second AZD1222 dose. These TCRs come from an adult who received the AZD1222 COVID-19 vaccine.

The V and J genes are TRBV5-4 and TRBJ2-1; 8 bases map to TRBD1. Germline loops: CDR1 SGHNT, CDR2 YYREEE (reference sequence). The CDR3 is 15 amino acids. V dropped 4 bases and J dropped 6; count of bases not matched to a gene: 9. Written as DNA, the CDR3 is TGTGCCAGCAGCGTCGGACAGGGTAGCTTCAATGAGCAGTTCTTC. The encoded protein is CASSVGQGSFNEQFF.

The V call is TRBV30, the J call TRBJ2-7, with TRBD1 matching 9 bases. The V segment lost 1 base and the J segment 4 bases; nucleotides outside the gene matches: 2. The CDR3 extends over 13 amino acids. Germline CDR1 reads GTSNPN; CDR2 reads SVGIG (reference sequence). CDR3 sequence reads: CAWSADRGYEQYF. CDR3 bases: TGTGCCTGGAGTGCGGACAGGGGTTACGAGCAGTACTTC.

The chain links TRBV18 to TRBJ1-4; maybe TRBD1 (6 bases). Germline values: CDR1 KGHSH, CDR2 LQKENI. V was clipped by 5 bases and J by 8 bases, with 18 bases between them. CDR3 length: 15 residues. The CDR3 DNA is TGTGCCAGCTCAACCAGTGGACAGAAGGCGGAAAAACTGTTTTTT. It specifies CASSTSGQKAEKLFF.

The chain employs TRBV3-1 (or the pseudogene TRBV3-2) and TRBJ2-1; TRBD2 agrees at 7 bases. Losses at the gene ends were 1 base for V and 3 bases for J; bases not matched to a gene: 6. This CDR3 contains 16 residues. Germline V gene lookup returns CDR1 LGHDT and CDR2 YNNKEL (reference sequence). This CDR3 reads CASSQVGGSYYNEQFF. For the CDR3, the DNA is TGTGCCAGCAGCCAAGTTGGCGGGAGTTACTACAATGAGCAGTTCTTC.

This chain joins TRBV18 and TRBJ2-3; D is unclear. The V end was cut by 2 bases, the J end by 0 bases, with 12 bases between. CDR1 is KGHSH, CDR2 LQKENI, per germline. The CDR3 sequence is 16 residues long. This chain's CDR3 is CASSPRPSISTDTQYF. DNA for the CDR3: TGTGCCAGCTCACCAAGGCCCTCGATAAGCACAGATACGCAGTATTTT.

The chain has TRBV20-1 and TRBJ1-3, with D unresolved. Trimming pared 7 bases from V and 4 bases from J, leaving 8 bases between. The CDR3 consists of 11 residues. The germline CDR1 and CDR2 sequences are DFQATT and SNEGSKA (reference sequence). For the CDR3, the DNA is TGCAGTGGGCGTTTCGGAAACACCATATATTTT. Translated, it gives CSGRFGNTIYF.

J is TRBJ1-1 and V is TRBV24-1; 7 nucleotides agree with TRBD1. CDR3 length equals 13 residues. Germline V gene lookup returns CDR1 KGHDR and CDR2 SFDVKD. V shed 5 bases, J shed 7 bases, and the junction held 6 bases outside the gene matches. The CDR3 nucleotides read TGTGCCACCAGTGTATCAGGGGGGTATGAAGCTTTCTTT. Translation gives CATSVSGGYEAFF.

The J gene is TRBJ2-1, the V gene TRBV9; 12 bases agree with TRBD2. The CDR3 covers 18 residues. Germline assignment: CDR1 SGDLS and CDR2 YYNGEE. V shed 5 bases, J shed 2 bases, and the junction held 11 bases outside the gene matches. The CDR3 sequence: CASRPRWTSGNAYNEQFF. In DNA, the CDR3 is TGTGCCAGCAGGCCCAGGTGGACTAGCGGGAACGCCTACAATGAGCAGTTCTTC.

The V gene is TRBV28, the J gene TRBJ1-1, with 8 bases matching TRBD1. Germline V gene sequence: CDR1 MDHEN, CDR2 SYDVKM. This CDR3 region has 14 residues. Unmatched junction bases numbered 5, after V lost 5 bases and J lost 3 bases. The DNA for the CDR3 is TGTGCCAGCAGTGGAGGACAGGGACACACTGAAGCTTTCTTT. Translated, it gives CASSGGQGHTEAFF.

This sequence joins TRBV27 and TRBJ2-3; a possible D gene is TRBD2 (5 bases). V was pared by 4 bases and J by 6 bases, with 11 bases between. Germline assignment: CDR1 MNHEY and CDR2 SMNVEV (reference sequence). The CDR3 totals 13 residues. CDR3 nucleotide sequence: TGTGCCAGCAGTTGGGCCGGCGGGGATACGCAGTATTTT. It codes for CASSWAGGDTQYF.

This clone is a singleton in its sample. Written as DNA, the CDR3 is TGTGCCAGCAGTTACATGGCAGGGGGCGACGAGCAGTACTTC. Translated, it gives CASSYMAGGDEQYF. V gene TRBV6-6 combines with J gene TRBJ2-7; TRBD1 matches at 8 bases. CDR1 and CDR2 from the germline V gene are MNHNY and SVGAGI (reference sequence). V lost 2 bases to trimming and J lost 5 bases; unmatched junction nucleotides: 5. This CDR3 has 14 residues.

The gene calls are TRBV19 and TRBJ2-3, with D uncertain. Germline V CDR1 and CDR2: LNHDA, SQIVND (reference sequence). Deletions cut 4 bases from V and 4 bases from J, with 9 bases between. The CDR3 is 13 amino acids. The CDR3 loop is CASSRGSADTQYF. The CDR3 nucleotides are TGTGCCAGTAGTAGGGGTTCAGCAGATACGCAGTATTTT.

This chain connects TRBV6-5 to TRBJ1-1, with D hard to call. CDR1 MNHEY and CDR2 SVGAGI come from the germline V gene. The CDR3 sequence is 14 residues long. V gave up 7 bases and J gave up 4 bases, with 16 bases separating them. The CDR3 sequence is CASTRTLESTEAFF. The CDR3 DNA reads TGTGCCAGCACCAGAACCCTTGAGAGCACTGAAGCTTTCTTT.

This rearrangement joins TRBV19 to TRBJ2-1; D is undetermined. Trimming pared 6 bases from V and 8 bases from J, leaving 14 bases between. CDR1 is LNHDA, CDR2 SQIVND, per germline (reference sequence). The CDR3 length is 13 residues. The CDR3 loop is CASRPDTVDEQFF. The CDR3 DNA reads TGTGCCAGTAGGCCTGACACCGTCGATGAGCAGTTCTTC.

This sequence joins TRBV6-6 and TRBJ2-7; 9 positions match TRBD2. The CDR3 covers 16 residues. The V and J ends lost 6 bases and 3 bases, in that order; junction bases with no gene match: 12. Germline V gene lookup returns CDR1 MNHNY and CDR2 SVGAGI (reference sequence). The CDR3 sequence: CASSHYGTSLGYEQYF. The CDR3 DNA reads TGTGCCAGCAGCCACTACGGGACTAGCCTAGGCTACGAGCAGTACTTC.

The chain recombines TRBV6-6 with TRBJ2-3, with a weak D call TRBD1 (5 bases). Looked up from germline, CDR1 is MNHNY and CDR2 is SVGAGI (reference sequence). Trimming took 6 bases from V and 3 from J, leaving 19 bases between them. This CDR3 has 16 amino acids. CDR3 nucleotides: TGTGCCAGCAGCCTACTCCAGGGAAGTGGGACAGATACGCAGTATTTT. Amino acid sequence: CASSLLQGSGTDTQYF.

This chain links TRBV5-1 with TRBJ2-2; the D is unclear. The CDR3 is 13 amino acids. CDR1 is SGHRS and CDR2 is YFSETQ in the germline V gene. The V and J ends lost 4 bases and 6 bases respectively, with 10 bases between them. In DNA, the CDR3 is TGCGCCAGCAGCCTAAACCTTTCCGGGGAGCTGTTTTTT. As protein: CASSLNLSGELFF.

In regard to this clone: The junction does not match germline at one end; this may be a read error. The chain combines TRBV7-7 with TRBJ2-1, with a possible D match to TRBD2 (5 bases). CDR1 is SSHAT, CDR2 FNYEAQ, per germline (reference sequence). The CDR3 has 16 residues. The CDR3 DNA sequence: TGTGCTAGCAGCTCGACACCCCGAGGGTACTACAATGAGCAGTTCTTC. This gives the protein CASSSTPRGYYNEQFF.

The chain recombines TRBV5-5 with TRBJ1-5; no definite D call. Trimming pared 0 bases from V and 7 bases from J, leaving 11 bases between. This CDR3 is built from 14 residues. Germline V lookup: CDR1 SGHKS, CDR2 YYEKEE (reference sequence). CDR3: CASSLVQQPQPQHF. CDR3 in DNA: TGTGCCAGCAGCTTGGTGCAGCAGCCCCAGCCCCAGCATTTT.

The CDR3 DNA reads as TGTGCCAGCAGACCCGGACATTTATATGGCTACACCTTC. Amino acids: CASRPGHLYGYTF. The V and J genes are TRBV6-5 and TRBJ1-2; tentative D call: TRBD1 (5 bases). The CDR3 covers 13 residues. V was cut by 6 bases and J by 5 bases, with 13 bases left in between. Germline V gives CDR1 MNHEY, CDR2 SVGAGI.

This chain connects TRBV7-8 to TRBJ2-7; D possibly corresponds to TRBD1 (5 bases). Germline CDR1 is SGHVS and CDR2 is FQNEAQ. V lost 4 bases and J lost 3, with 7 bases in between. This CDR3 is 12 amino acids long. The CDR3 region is CASSWGSYEQYF. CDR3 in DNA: TGTGCCAGCAGCTGGGGCAGCTACGAGCAGTACTTC.

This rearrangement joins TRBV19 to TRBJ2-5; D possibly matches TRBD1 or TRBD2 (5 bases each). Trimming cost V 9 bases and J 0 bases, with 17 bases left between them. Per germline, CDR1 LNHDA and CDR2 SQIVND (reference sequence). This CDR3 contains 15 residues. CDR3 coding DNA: TGTGCCAGCGCGGGTGGGGGAACGTACCAAGAGACCCAGTACTTC. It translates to CASAGGGTYQETQYF.

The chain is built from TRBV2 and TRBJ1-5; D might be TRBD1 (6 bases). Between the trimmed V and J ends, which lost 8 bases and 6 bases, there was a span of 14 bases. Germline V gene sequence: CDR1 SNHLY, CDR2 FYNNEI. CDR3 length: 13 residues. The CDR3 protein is CASAQGFGQPQHF. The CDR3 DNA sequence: TGTGCCAGCGCCCAGGGGTTTGGTCAGCCCCAGCATTTT. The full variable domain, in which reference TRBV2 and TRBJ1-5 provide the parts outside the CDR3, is EPEVTQTPSHQVTQMGQEVILRCVPISNHLYFYWYRQILGQKVEFLVSFYNNEISEKSEIFDDQFSVERPDGSNFTLKIRSTKLEDSAMYFCASAQGFGQPQHFGDGTRLSIL.

The CDR3 DNA reads TGTGCCACCAGTGATCCAAGACAGGGCTCCAAAGCTTTCTTT. Translation: CATSDPRQGSKAFF. This chain connects TRBV24-1 to TRBJ1-1; 7 nucleotides match TRBD1. CDR3 size: 14 residues. After removal of 3 bases from V and 9 bases from J, the junction contained 9 bases not matched to a gene. Per germline, CDR1 KGHDR and CDR2 SFDVKD.

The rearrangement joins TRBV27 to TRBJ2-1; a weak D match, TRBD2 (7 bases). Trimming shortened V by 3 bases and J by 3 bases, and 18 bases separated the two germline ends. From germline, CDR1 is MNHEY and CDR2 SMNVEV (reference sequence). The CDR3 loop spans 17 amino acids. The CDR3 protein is CASSFLMGGPFYNEQFF. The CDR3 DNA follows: TGTGCCAGCAGTTTCCTCATGGGGGGGCCCTTCTACAATGAGCAGTTCTTC.

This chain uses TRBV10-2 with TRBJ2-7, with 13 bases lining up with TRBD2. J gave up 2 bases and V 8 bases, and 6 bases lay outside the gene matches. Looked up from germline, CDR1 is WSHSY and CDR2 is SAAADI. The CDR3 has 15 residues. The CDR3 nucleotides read TGCGCCAGCGGGAGACTAGCGGGAGGCACCTACGAGCAGTACTTC. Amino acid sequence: CASGRLAGGTYEQYF.